A selection of T cell receptor beta chains follows, all from one sample in a study of blood T cell repertoires in COVID-19. Generated by immunoSEQ multiplex PCR, the TCRdb table keeps only in-frame clones and is missing some. The sample holds about 240,000 clones; 65% to 90% are singletons and the top ten take approximately 4.8%. The sample comprised peripheral blood. All receptors derive from a woman in her 70s with acute or convalescent COVID-19. Both conserved end residues are part of each CDR3. The D gene is left open where the match is weak. Some rows have no size entry. The others give once, few or many, or a class for an expanded clone.

CDR3 DNA	CDR3 protein	V gene	J gene	clone size	D gene
TGTGCCAGCAGCCAAGCCCAGACTAGCGGGAGTGCAGATACGCAGTATTTT	CASSQAQTSGSADTQYF	TRBV4-2	TRBJ2-3	-	TRBD2
TGTGCCACCTCCGAGAATATTACCCCACAGGGCGGTAATTCACCCCTCCACTTT	CATSENITPQGGNSPLHF	TRBV10-3	TRBJ1-6	-	-
TGTGCCAGCAGCCGTAGGGACAGGGGTAGCTCCTACAATGAGCAGTTCTTC	CASSRRDRGSSYNEQFF	TRBV14	TRBJ2-1	-	TRBD1
TGTGCCAGCAGCTTGTGTCACAGGACCCTTAATGAAAAACTGTTTTTT	CASSLCHRTLNEKLFF	TRBV5-7	TRBJ1-4	-	-
TGTGCCAGCAGCTTGGACCGACAGGGGTACACTGGAAACACCATATATTTT	CASSLDRQGYTGNTIYF	TRBV5-6	TRBJ1-3	-	TRBD1
TGTGCCAGCAGCCAAAATAGCGGCGAGCAGTACTTC	CASSQNSGEQYF	TRBV3-1/TRBV3-2	TRBJ2-7	once	-
TGTGCCAGCAGTGGGTCCGGGGGACAGAGCTCCTATAATTCACCCCTCCACTTT	CASSGSGGQSSYNSPLHF	TRBV6-1	TRBJ1-6	-	TRBD1
TGTGCCAGCAGTTGGAGGGGGCGCCGGAATGAGCAGTTCTTC	CASSWRGRRNEQFF	TRBV6-2/TRBV6-3	TRBJ2-1	-	-
TGTGCCAGCAGCTCAACCGGGGGAGGAAACACCATATATTTT	CASSSTGGGNTIYF	TRBV7-2	TRBJ1-3	few	-
TGTGCCAGTAGTATAGGACACGACAGCTATAGCAATCAGCCCCAGCATTTT	CASSIGHDSYSNQPQHF	TRBV19	TRBJ1-5	-	-
TGTGCCAGCAATAATTACAATGAGCAGTTCTTC	CASNNYNEQFF	TRBV2	TRBJ2-1	-	-
TGTGCCAGCAGCCTAAGACAGGGTGCCAACGTCCTGACTTTC	CASSLRQGANVLTF	TRBV3-1/TRBV3-2	TRBJ2-6	-	TRBD1
TGTGCCAGCAGCAAAGATGGAGCCGGGACAGGGACCTACGAGCAGTACTTC	CASSKDGAGTGTYEQYF	TRBV21-1	TRBJ2-7	-	-
TGCGCCAGCAGCAGGGACAGTGGCAATCAGCCCCAGCATTTT	CASSRDSGNQPQHF	TRBV5-1	TRBJ1-5	once	TRBD1
TGTGCCGCTTCCGAGGATGGGACATGGAATCCTTCTGGGGCCAACGTCCTGACTTTC	CAASEDGTWNPSGANVLTF	TRBV7-2	TRBJ2-6	-	-
TGTGCCAGCAGCTATGCTCGGACTAGCGGGTTTGTCTACGAGCAGTACTTC	CASSYARTSGFVYEQYF	TRBV7-2	TRBJ2-7	few	TRBD2
TGTGCCAGCAGCAATAGCGGGGGGCTATACAATGAGCAGTTCTTC	CASSNSGGLYNEQFF	TRBV7-9	TRBJ2-1	-	TRBD2
TGTGCCTGGAGTGTAGACACCTCTAATGAAAAACTGTTTTTT	CAWSVDTSNEKLFF	TRBV30	TRBJ1-4	-	-
TGTGCCATCACCATTTCTGGGCCTCGGACTGAAGCTTTCTTT	CAITISGPRTEAFF	TRBV10-3	TRBJ1-1	-	-